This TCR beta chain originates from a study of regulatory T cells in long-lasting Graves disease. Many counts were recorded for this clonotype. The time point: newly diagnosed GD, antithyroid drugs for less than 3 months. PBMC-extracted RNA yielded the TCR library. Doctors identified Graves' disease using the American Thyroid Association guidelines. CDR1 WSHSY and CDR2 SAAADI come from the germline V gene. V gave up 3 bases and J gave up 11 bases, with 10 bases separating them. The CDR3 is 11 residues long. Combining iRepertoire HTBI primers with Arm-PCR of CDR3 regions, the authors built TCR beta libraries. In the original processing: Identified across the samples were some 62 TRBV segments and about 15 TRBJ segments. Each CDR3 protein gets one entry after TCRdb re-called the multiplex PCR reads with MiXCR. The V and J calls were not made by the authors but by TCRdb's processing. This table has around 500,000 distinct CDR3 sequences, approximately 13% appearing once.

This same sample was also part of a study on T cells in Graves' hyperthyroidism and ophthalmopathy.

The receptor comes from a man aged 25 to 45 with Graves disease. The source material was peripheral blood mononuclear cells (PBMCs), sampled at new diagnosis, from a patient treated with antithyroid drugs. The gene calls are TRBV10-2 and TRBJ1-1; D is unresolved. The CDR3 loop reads CASSDRQTAFF. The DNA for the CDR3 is TGCGCCAGCAGTGATAGACAAACGGCTTTCTTT.